The subject of this entry is one T cell receptor beta chain. The data originate from a study of shared clonotypes between healthy human individuals. Germline lookup yields CDR1 SQVTM and CDR2 ANQGSEA. V gave up 4 bases and J gave up 0 bases, with 7 bases separating them. This CDR3 region has 13 residues. Some clones are missing from TCRdb's copy, which holds only in-frame ones; the method was immunoSEQ multiplex PCR. The sample has about 710,000 clones; 55% to 75% are singletons. Source material: memory CD4+ T cells sorted from blood. As for subset: CD45RA-negative fraction. V usage is TRBV29-1 and J usage is TRBJ1-3; no definite D call. This sequence originates from a woman in her twenties or thirties in good health. CDR3 nucleotide sequence: TGCAGCGTTGGGTTTACCTCTGGAAACACCATATATTTT. Encoded protein: CSVGFTSGNTIYF.